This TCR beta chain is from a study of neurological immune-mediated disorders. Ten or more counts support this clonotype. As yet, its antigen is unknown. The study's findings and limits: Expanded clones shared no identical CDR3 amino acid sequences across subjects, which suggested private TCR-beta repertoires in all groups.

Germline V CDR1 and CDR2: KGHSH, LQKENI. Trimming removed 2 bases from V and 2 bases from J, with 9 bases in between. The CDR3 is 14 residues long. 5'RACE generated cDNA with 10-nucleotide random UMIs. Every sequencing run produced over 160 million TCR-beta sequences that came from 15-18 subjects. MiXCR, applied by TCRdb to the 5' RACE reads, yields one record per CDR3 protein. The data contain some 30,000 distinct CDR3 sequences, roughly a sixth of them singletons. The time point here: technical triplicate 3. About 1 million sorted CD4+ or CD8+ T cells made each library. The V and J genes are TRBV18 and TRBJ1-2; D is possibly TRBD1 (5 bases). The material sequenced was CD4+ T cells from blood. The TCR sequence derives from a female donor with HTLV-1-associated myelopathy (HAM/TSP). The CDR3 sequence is CASSPSGMNYGYTF. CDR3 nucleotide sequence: TGTGCCAGCTCACCATCAGGGATGAACTATGGCTACACCTTC. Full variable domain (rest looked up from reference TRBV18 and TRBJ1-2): NAGVMQNPRHLVRRRGQEARLRCSPMKGHSHVYWYRQLPEEGLKFMVYLQKENIIDESGMPKERFSAEFPKEGPSILRIQQVVRGDSAAYFCASSPSGMNYGYTFGSGTRLTVV.